Given below is one T cell receptor beta chain in context. The CDR3 runs to 14 residues. Germline V lookup: CDR1 SGDLS, CDR2 YYNGEE. Trimming removed 0 bases from V and 2 bases from J, with 7 bases in between. The assay was immunoSEQ multiplex PCR, and TCRdb's table has in-frame clones only and misses some. The sample shows roughly 250,000 clones, approximately 83% of them seen only once. Participant age was about 18 to 95 years, and participants resided in approximately 25 US areas. This sample stems from a study of blood T cell repertoires in COVID-19. Study summary: COVID-19 samples, acute and convalescent, were from the United States, Italy and Spain.

The sample comprised PBMCs or T cells enriched from blood (not recorded which). This chain joins TRBV9 and TRBJ2-3, with D tentatively TRBD2 (5 bases). The clonotype originates from a woman between 50 and 59 years old who had recovered from COVID-19. The CDR3 region is CASSVVAITDTQYF. CDR3 bases: TGTGCCAGCAGCGTAGTAGCGATCACAGATACGCAGTATTTT. Drawing the rest from reference TRBV9 and TRBJ2-3, the complete variable domain is DSGVTQTPKHLITATGQRVTLRCSPRSGDLSVYWYQQSLDQGLQFLIQYYNGEERAKGNILERFSAQQFPDLHSELNLSSLELGDSALYFCASSVVAITDTQYFGPGTRLTVL.